In its sample, the clone carrying this TCR beta chain was seen a few times. The antigen is undetermined. The data originate from a study of response to subunit inactivated influenza vaccine. TCRdb used MiXCR to reprocess the RT-PCR reads, holding one entry per CDR3 protein. This table has about 500,000 distinct CDR3 sequences, approximately 16% appearing once. Study results and limitations: The study's authors posited that every seasonal influenza vaccination enlists few new T cells.

The receptor's source is a man between 50 and 75 years old who received an inactivated influenza vaccine. Sample: CD4+ T cells sorted from PBMCs, taken about 24 months after vaccination.

The CDR3 DNA sequence: TGCAGTGCTAGGGGTGCGGGGGCCTACGAGCAGTACTTC. Translation: CSARGAGAYEQYF. The gene calls are TRBV20-1 and TRBJ2-7; 7 bases are shared with TRBD2. The CDR3 has 13 residues. Losses at the gene ends were 3 bases for V and 2 bases for J; bases not matched to a gene: 4. Per the germline V gene, CDR1 is DFQATT and CDR2 is SNEGSKA (reference sequence).